This entry is about one TCR beta chain. The sample originates from a study of T cell changes during pregnancy in multiple sclerosis. The data were produced by immunoSEQ multiplex PCR, yet TCRdb's version contains in-frame clones alone and is incomplete. This table holds 93,000 or so clones, around 93% found once. The origin of this receptor is a female donor with multiple sclerosis, enrolled in a pregnancy study. Here the sequenced sample was peripheral blood, taken before pregnancy.

The CDR3 coding sequence is TGTGCCAGCAGCTTAACCCCTGGGACAGGGACCACCGGGGAGCTGTTTTTT. It translates to CASSLTPGTGTTGELFF. The chain is built from TRBV7-3 and TRBJ2-2; 9 bases match TRBD1. In germline, CDR1 is SGHTA, CDR2 FQGTGA. V dropped 0 bases and J dropped 4; count of bases not matched to a gene: 6. The CDR3 is 17 amino acids.